The 5 T cell receptor beta chains given below trace back to one sample, sequenced in a study of T cells expressing NK-cell markers. TCRdb reprocessed the 5' RACE reads, with one entry per CDR3 protein and no DNA. The listing contains about 550,000 distinct CDR3 sequences. Input material: blood T cells: a sorted CD56 or NKG2C T cell subset, CD4+ or CD8+ T cells, or bulk PBMC T cells (not recorded which). Every receptor here comes from a man between 18 and 35 years old in good health.

The gene calls are TRBV20-1 and TRBJ2-3; TCRdb reports TRBD2, a call that lacks DNA to check it against. This CDR3 is built from 14 residues. The germline CDR1 and CDR2 sequences are DFQATT and SNEGSKA (reference sequence). The CDR3 reads CSAPRDQAGDTQYF.

The CDR3 sequence: CSFLPRGKIYNEQFF. The rearrangement uses TRBV29-1 and TRBJ2-1; TCRdb gives TRBD1 as the D gene, but with no DNA this cannot be confirmed. Germline V gives CDR1 SQVTM, CDR2 ANQGSEA. The CDR3 spans 15 residues.

The gene calls are TRBV15 and TRBJ2-1; the TCRdb call, TRBD2, lacks DNA for checking. Germline-derived CDR1 and CDR2 are LNHNV and YYDKDF (reference sequence). The CDR3 is 14 residues long. CDR3 protein: CATSIGLAGDEQFF.

The chain is built from TRBV10-3 and TRBJ2-1. The CDR3 has 16 amino acids. Germline V CDR1 and CDR2: ENHRY, SYGVKD. The CDR3 loop reads CAINTNSNPPLGEQFF.

The chain recombines TRBV27 with TRBJ1-2; there is no DNA to check the TCRdb D call of TRBD1. The CDR3 is made up of 11 amino acids. Germline assignment: CDR1 MNHEY and CDR2 SMNVEV (reference sequence). CDR3 sequence: CASGAGFGYTF.